These T cell receptor beta chains were read from a single sample in a study of tumor-infiltrating lymphocytes in primary liver carcinoma. TCRdb ran MiXCR on the multiplex PCR reads and lists one entry per CDR3 protein. The data contain approximately 330,000 distinct CDR3 sequences, 65% of them singletons. What was sequenced was peripheral blood. These receptors were obtained from a man in his forties or fifties with primary liver carcinoma and hepatitis B virus infection. Both conserved end residues are trimmed from each CDR3. D genes are given only for firm matches.

cdr3_aa cdr3_length d_call j_call v_call
ASSAGLAGEQY 11 TRBD2 TRBJ2-7 TRBV5-6
ASRDSMVDTQY 11 - TRBJ2-3 TRBV12-3/TRBV12-4
ASSLALRDEQF 11 - TRBJ2-1 TRBV7-9
TSSATPTHSGSLVHEQY 17 TRBD2 TRBJ2-7 TRBV7-8
ASTPQIVNTGELF 13 - TRBJ2-2 TRBV6-5
ASSPPVGTPETGELF 15 - TRBJ2-2 TRBV5-4
ASSREGGGFNSPLH 14 - TRBJ1-6 TRBV6-1
ASRGGTGSGTYEQY 14 - TRBJ2-7 TRBV6-1
ASCPQGGQPKH 11 TRBD1 TRBJ1-5 TRBV11-2
ASSPLRVTNTGELF 14 - TRBJ2-2 TRBV7-8
ASNRGGHEQF 10 TRBD2 TRBJ2-1 TRBV13
SGQENEHF 8 - TRBJ2-1 TRBV29-1
ASSLTGQGIDTQY 13 TRBD1 TRBJ2-3 TRBV4-1
TSSLTRSPYNEQF 13 - TRBJ2-1 TRBV11-2
ASSFTGTSGTTGELS 15 TRBD2 TRBJ2-2 TRBV11-2
VSNRRQWQQPQH 12 - TRBJ1-5 TRBV6-5
ASNQNPSEGNEKLF 14 - TRBJ1-4 TRBV4-1
ASSELQLARQDEQF 14 TRBD2 TRBJ2-1 TRBV5-1
TNRVGYEQY 9 - TRBJ2-7 TRBV6-5
SARDLQGLSPYGYT 14 - TRBJ1-2 TRBV20-1
ASSFIASASGRVEF 14 TRBD2 TRBJ2-1 TRBV7-9
ASSEAGLAGYNLQF 14 TRBD2 TRBJ2-1 TRBV11-2
ASSWGGGLNTEAF 13 - TRBJ1-1 TRBV11-2
AIRTGTGGEEQY 12 TRBD1 TRBJ2-7 TRBV10-3
ASNLTGRTGELF 12 - TRBJ2-2 TRBV6-2/TRBV6-3
ASILDIAGLGIRETQY 16 TRBD2 TRBJ2-5 TRBV11-2
ASQSRAAGYQPQH 13 - TRBJ1-5 TRBV6-5
ASSRGLAGGGQETQY 15 TRBD2 TRBJ2-5 TRBV5-5